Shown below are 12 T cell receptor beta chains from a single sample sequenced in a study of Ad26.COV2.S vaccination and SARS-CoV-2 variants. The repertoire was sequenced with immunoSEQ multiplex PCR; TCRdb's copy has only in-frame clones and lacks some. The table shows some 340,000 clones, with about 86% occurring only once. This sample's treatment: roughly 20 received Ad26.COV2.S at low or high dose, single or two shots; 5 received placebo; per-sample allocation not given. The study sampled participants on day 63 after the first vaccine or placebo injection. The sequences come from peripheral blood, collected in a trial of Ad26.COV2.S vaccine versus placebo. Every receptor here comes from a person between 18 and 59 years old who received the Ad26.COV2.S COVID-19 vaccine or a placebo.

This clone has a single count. CDR3 in DNA: TGTGCCAGCTCACCACCGGGACAGGGGGCTTACGGAAACACCATATATTTT. As protein: CASSPPGQGAYGNTIYF. V and J are TRBV18 and TRBJ1-3; TRBD1 agrees at 12 bases. Germline CDR1 reads KGHSH; CDR2 reads LQKENI. The CDR3 length is 17 residues. The J segment lost 4 bases and the V segment lost 0 bases, leaving 4 bases of the junction unmatched.

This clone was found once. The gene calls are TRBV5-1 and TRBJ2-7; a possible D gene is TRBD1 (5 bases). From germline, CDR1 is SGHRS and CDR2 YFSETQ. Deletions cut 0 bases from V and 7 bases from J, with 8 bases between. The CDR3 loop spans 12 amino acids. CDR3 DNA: TGCGCCAGCAGCTTGGAGGGGTGGGAGCAGTACTTC. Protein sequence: CASSLEGWEQYF.

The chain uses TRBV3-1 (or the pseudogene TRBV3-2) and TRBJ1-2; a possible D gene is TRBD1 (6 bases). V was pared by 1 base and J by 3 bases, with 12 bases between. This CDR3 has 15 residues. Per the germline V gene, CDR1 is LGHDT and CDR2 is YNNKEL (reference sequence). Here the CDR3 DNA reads TGTGCCAGCAGCCAAGTGGCAGGGGCCGACTATGGCTACACCTTC. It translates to CASSQVAGADYGYTF.

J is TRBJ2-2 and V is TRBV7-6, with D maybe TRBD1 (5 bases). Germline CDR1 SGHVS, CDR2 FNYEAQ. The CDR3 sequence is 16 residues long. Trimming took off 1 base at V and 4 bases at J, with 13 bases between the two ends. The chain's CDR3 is CASSLDTAGATGELFF. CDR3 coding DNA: TGTGCCAGCAGCTTAGACACCGCTGGGGCCACCGGGGAGCTGTTTTTT.

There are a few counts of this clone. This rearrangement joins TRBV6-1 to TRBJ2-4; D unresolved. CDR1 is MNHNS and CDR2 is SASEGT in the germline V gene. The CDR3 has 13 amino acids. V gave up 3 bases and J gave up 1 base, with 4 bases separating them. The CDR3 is CASSDRAKNIQYF. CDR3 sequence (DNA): TGTGCCAGCAGTGACAGGGCCAAAAACATTCAGTACTTC.

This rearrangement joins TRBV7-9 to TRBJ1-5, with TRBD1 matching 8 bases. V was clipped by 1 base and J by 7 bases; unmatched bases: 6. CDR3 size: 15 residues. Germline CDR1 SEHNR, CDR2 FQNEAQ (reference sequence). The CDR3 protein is CASSLGQGRGQPQHF. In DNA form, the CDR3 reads TGTGCCAGCAGCTTAGGACAGGGGAGGGGCCAGCCCCAGCATTTT.

CDR3: CASSVRGDEAFF. As DNA, the CDR3 is TGTGCCAGCAGCGTGAGGGGGGATGAAGCTTTCTTT. The chain employs TRBV11-2 and TRBJ1-1; perhaps TRBD1 as D (6 bases). The CDR3 totals 12 residues. Germline V lookup: CDR1 SGHAT, CDR2 FQNNGV. V lost 5 bases, J lost 7 bases, and 11 bases lay in between.

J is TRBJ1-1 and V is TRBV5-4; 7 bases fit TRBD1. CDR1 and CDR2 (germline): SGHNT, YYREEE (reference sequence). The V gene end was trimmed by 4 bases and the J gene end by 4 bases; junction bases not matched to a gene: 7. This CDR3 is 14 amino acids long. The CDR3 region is CASSAGGARTEAFF. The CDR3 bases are TGTGCCAGCAGCGCAGGGGGGGCACGCACTGAAGCTTTCTTT.

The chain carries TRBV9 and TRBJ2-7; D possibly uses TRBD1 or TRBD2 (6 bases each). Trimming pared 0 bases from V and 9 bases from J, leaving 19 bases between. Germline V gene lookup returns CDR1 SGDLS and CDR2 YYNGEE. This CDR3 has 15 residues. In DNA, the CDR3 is TGTGCCAGCAGCGTAGCTACAGGGACGGGGGTAGTGCAGTACTTC. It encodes CASSVATGTGVVQYF.

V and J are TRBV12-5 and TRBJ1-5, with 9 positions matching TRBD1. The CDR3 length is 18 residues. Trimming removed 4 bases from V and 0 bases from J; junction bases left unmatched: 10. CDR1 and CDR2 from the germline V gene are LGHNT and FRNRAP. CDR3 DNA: TGTGCTAGTGGTTCAAGGACAGGGGACTTCGGTAGCAATCAGCCCCAGCATTTT. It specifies CASGSRTGDFGSNQPQHF.

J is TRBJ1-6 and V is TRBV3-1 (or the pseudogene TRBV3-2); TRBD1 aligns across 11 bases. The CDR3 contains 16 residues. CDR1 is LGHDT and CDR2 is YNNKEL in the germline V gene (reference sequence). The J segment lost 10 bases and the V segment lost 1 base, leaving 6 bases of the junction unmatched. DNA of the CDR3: TGTGCCAGCAGCCAAGTAACCGGGACAGGGGGATCACCCCTCCACTTT. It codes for CASSQVTGTGGSPLHF.

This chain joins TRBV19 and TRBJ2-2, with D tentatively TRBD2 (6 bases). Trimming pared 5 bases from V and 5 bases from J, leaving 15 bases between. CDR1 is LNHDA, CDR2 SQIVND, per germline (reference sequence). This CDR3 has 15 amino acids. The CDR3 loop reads CASSPVGRFTGELFF. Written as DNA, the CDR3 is TGTGCCAGTAGTCCCGTGGGGAGGTTTACCGGGGAGCTGTTTTTT. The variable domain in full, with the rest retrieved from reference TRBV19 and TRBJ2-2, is DGGITQSPKYLFRKEGQNVTLSCEQNLNHDAMYWYRQDPGQGLRLIYYSQIVNDFQKGDIAEGYSVSREKKESFPLTVTSAQKNPTAFYLCASSPVGRFTGELFFGEGSRLTVL.